The sequence of this TCR beta chain was determined in a study of shared clonotypes between healthy human individuals. Across the whole study: Researchers drew samples from two women and three men aged 18 to 49. CD4 naive and CD4 memory each took three plates per donor, while CD8 naive took two and CD8 memory one.

Germline V gives CDR1 MGHRA, CDR2 YSYEKL. CDR3 length: 16 amino acids. The J segment lost 5 bases and the V segment lost 1 base, leaving 8 bases of the junction unmatched. Notes on this clone: Its target is unknown.

Study conclusions and caveats: Compared with clonotypes that all four donors shared, non-shared clonotypes had lower generation probabilities.

The run depth of the assay was deep. Produced via immunoSEQ multiplex PCR; TCRdb's table is partial and in-frame only. The data hold 2 million to 2.5 million clones, with 85% to 95% observed a single time. The sequencing input was naive CD4+ T cells from PBMCs. Noted subset: CD45RA+ positively selected. The origin of this receptor is a young man in good health. Some clones in this sample may be carry-over from other donors' samples. V usage is TRBV4-1 and J usage is TRBJ2-7; 10 bases are a match to TRBD1. The CDR3 loop reads CASSQGRDRGRDEQYF. In DNA, the CDR3 is TGCGCCAGCAGCCAAGGCCGGGACAGGGGTAGGGACGAGCAGTACTTC.